What follows is one TCR beta chain and its context. Its antigen is undetermined. This sample was taken from a study of regulatory T cells in long-lasting Graves disease. The study's findings and limits: Persistent patients had more shared public clonotypes (under 3,000) than new patients (roughly 900).

The time point was: newly diagnosed GD, antithyroid drugs for less than 3 months. Isolated PBMC RNA provided the starting material for the TCR library. Arm-PCR of CDR3 regions and iRepertoire HTBI primers were the basis on which TCR beta libraries were built. TCRdb re-called the multiplex PCR reads through MiXCR, storing one row per CDR3 protein. Of under 800,000 distinct CDR3 sequences listed, approximately 15% are singletons. The sample also formed part of further work on T cells in Graves' hyperthyroidism and ophthalmopathy.

This clonotype originated in a woman in her twenties or thirties with Graves disease. The source was peripheral blood mononuclear cells (PBMCs), collected at new diagnosis, from a patient treated with antithyroid drugs.

The CDR3 DNA is TGTGCCAGTTGTAGGACACTTCGCACAGATACGCAGTATTTT. This gives the protein CASCRTLRTDTQYF. The chain links TRBV27 to TRBJ2-1; possible D gene TRBD1, 5 bases. The DNA matches TRBJ2-3 better at its end, which makes the J call doubtful. CDR1 is MNHEY and CDR2 is SMNVEV in the germline V gene (reference sequence). There are 14 residues in the CDR3.